Included here is one T cell receptor (beta chain) sequence, with context. TCRdb's table, derived via immunoSEQ multiplex PCR, lists solely in-frame clones and lacks some. Here the sample spans around 70,000 clones, more than 70% being singletons. The data stem from a study of cytotoxic CD8 clonotypes in ibrutinib-treated CLL. Germline CDR1 MGHRA, CDR2 YSYEKL. V shed 2 bases and J shed 0 bases, with 8 bases lying between them. The CDR3 is 14 amino acids. The receptor's source is a human donor with chronic lymphocytic leukemia. The chain combines TRBV4-1 with TRBJ2-7; D unresolved. The sequencing used PBMCs, collected at disease progression, from a patient treated with ibrutinib. The CDR3 sequence: CASSQPLHSYEQYF. In DNA form, the CDR3 reads TGCGCCAGCAGCCAACCGCTACACTCCTACGAGCAGTACTTC.